This entry features one T cell receptor (beta chain) sequence. Trimming shortened V by 8 bases and J by 2 bases, and 15 bases separated the two germline ends. This CDR3 is 13 amino acids long. Germline loops: CDR1 SQVTM, CDR2 ANQGSEA. The repertoire was sequenced with immunoSEQ multiplex PCR; TCRdb's copy has only in-frame clones and lacks some. The sample has around 170,000 clones, approximately 90% seen once. The data originate from a study of control samples from healthy donors and cancer patients. V is TRBV29-1 and J is TRBJ2-5; TRBD2 is a possible D gene (6 bases). The sequence came from a woman aged 25 to 45 in good health. Sequences were obtained from blood. In nucleotides, the CDR3 is TGCAGCACCATCTGGCGGGATCAAGAGACCCAGTACTTC. Translation gives CSTIWRDQETQYF.